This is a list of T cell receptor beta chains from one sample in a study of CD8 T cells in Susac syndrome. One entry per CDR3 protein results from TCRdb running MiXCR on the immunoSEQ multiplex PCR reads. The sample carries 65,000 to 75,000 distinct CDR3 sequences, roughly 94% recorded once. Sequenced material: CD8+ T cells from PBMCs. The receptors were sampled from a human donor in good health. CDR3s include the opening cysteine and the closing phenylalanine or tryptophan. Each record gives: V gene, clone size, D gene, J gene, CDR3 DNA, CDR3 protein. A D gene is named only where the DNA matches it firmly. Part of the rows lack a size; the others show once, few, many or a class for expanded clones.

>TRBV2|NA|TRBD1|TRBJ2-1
TGTGCCAGCAGAGAAGACAGGGGTCGAGGCTCCTACAATGAGCAGTTCTTC
CASREDRGRGSYNEQFF
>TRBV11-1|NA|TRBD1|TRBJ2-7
TGTGCCAGCAGCAGGACAGGGGAGTACGAGCAGTACTTC
CASSRTGEYEQYF
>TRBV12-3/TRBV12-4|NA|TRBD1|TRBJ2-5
TGTGCCAGCAGTTCATCAGGGGGCGAGGCGACCCAGTACTTC
CASSSSGGEATQYF
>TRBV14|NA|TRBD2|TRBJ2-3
TGTGCCAGCAGCCAAGACGGGGGGAGTAGACGTGTGGATACGCAGTATTTT
CASSQDGGSRRVDTQYF
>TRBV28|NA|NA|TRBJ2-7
TGTGCCAGCAGCCTCGCAGGGGAGTACGAGCAGTACTTC
CASSLAGEYEQYF
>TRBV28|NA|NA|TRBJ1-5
TGTGCCAGCAGTTTAATAGGGCCCAATCAGCCCCAGCATTTT
CASSLIGPNQPQHF
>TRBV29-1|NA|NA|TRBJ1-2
TGCAGCGCCCCGGCAGCTGAACAAGGTGGCTACACCTTC
CSAPAAEQGGYTF
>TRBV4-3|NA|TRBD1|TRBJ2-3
TGCGCCAGCAGCCATCGGACAGGGGCGCAAGATACGCAGTATTTT
CASSHRTGAQDTQYF
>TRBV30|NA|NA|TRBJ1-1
TGTGCCTGGGGGAACACTGAAGCTTTCTTT
CAWGNTEAFF
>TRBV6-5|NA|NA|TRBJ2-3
TGTGCCAGCAGAGTACGGGCCACAGATACGCAGTATTTT
CASRVRATDTQYF
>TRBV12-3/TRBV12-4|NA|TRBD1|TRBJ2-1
TGTGCCAGCAGTGCCTCAGACAGGGGGCTCGATGAGCAGTTCTTC
CASSASDRGLDEQFF
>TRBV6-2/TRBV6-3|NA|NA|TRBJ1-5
TGTGCCAGCAGTCTACTTCGGGGGGCCGGCAATCAGCCCCAGCATTTT
CASSLLRGAGNQPQHF
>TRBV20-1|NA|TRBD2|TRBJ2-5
TGCAGTGCTAGAGTCGCGGGAGGGGAGACCCAGTACTTC
CSARVAGGETQYF
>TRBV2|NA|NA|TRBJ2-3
TGTGCCAGCAGTGAAGTAACGGACCGGGGTTTT
CASSEVTDRGF
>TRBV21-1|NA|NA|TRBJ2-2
TGTGCCAGCAGCCCTCGACAGGGACCTAGGGGCGCCGGGGAGCTGTTTTTT
CASSPRQGPRGAGELFF
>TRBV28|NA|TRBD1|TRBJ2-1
TGTGCCAGCAGGATACCGGGACAGACCAATGAGCAGTTCTTC
CASRIPGQTNEQFF
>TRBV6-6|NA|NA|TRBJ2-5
TGTGCCAGCAGTTACACAGCAGGGCCGGGTGAGACCCAGTACTTC
CASSYTAGPGETQYF
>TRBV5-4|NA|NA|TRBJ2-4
TGTGCCAGCAGCTTTTGGGGACGGGACATTCAGTACTTC
CASSFWGRDIQYF
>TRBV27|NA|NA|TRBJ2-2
TGTGCCAGCAGTTTCAAGGGGCGAGGCTCCCCCGGGGAGCTGTTTTTT
CASSFKGRGSPGELFF
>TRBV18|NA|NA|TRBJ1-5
TGTGCCAGCTCACCACTCCTGCTGGATCAGCCCCAGCATTTT
CASSPLLLDQPQHF
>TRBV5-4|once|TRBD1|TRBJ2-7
TGTGCCAGCAGCTCGGAACAGGGGATCTCCTACGAGCAGTACTTC
CASSSEQGISYEQYF
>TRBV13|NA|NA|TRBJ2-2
TGTGCCAGCAGCTTAGCCCGAGGGGGAGTTGAGAACACCGGGGAGCTGTTTTTT
CASSLARGGVENTGELFF
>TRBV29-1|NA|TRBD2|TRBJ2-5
TGCAGCGTGCACGATAGGACTAGCGGGGCTCAAGAGACCCAGTACTTC
CSVHDRTSGAQETQYF
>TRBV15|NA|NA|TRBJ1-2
TGTGCCACCAGCAGAACTAGAGATTCTAACTATGGCTACACCTTC
CATSRTRDSNYGYTF
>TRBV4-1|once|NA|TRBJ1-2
TGCGCCAGCAGAGGAAAGGGAAGCTATGGCTACACCTTC
CASRGKGSYGYTF
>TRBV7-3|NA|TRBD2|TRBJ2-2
TGTGCCAGCAGCATTAGCGGGGGGGTCGGCGGGGAGCTGTTTTTT
CASSISGGVGGELFF
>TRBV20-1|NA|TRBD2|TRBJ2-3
TGCAGTGCTAGAGAGGGACTAGTAGTAGATACGCAGTATTTT
CSAREGLVVDTQYF
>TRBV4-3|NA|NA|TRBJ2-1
TGCGCCAGCAGCCAAGCCTCGCTCTCGGGGGGCTGGGCGGATGAGCAGTTCTTC
CASSQASLSGGWADEQFF
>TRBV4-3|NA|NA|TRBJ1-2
TGCGCCAGCAGCCAAGGGTCGAGTTCTAACTATGGCTACACCTTC
CASSQGSSSNYGYTF
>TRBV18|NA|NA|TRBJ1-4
TGTGCCAGCTCACCACGGCGGGGAAATAATGAAAAACTGTTTTTT
CASSPRRGNNEKLFF
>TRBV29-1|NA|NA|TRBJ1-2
TGCAGCGTTGAATCAGGGGAAGGCTACACCTTC
CSVESGEGYTF
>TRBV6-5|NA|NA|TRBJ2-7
TGTGCCAGCAGTTACCGGCGCGGGGTTCCCTCCTACGAGCAGTACTTC
CASSYRRGVPSYEQYF
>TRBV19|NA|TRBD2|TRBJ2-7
TGTGCCAGTAGTATCCCGGGACTAGACTACGAGCAGTACTTC
CASSIPGLDYEQYF
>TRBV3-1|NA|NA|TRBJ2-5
TGTGCCAGCAGCCAAGATTTTCGGTCGGAGTACCAAGAGACCCAGTACTTC
CASSQDFRSEYQETQYF
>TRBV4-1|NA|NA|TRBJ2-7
TGCGCCAGCAGCCCCCGTTACGAGCAGTACTTC
CASSPRYEQYF
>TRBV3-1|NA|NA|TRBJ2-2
TGTGCCAGCAGGCAGGACACGGGATTGGGCACCGGGGAGCTGTTTTTT
CASRQDTGLGTGELFF
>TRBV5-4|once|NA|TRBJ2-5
TGTGCCAGCAGCTTTGGGCCCCGGGGGCAAGAGACCCAGTACTTC
CASSFGPRGQETQYF
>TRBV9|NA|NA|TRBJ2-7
TGTGCCAGCAGCCACGGGGGTTTCTCCTACGAGCAGTACTTC
CASSHGGFSYEQYF
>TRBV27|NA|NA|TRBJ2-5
TGTGCCAGCAGTCCCCCACATCTACTCCAAGAGACCCAGTACTTC
CASSPPHLLQETQYF
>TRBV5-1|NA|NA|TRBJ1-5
TGCGCCAGCAGCTTTGGGGGGCTCAATCAGCCCCAGCATTTT
CASSFGGLNQPQHF
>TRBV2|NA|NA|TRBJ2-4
TGTGCCAGCAGTGACGAGGGTATTGTCAAAAACATTCAGTACTTC
CASSDEGIVKNIQYF
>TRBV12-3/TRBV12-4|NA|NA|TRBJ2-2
TGTGCCACCGTATCAGGCACCGGGGAGCTGTTTTTT
CATVSGTGELFF
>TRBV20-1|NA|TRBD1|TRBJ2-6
TGCAGTGCCCCGGACAGGGCGGACAACGTCCTGACTTTC
CSAPDRADNVLTF
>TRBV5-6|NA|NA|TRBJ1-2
TGTGCCAGCAGCTTCACAGAGTGGAAGGGTGGCTACACCTTC
CASSFTEWKGGYTF
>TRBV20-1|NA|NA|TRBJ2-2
TGCAGTGCTAGAGATGGAGGGGGCTTCAACACCGGGGAGCTGTTTTTT
CSARDGGGFNTGELFF
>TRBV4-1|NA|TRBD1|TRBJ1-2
TGCGCCAGCAGCCAACCATCAGGGGGCGGGCACTATGGCTACACCTTC
CASSQPSGGGHYGYTF
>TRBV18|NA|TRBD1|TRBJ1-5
TGTGCCAGCTCACCCGGGACAGAGCCCCAGCATTTT
CASSPGTEPQHF
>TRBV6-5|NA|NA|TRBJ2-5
TGTGCCAGCAGCCGCGGTAATGAAGAGACCCAGTACTTC
CASSRGNEETQYF
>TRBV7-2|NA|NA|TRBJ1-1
TGTGCCAGCAGCTTAGTAGTCATCGGGGGGCGGAACACTGAAGCTTTCTTT
CASSLVVIGGRNTEAFF
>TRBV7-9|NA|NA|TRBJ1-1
TGTGCCAGCAGCATACCTACCAGACTTGACGCGAACACTGAAGCTTTCTTT
CASSIPTRLDANTEAFF
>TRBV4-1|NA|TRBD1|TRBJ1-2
TGCGCCAGCAGCCTTAATCCGGGACAGGGGCCCTATGGCTACACCTTC
CASSLNPGQGPYGYTF
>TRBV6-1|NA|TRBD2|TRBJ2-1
TGTGCCAGCAGTGAGACTAGCGGGGGCTCCTACAATGAGCAGTTCTTC
CASSETSGGSYNEQFF
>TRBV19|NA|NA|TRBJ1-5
TGTGCCAGTAGCAACAGGGCAATAAGCAATCAGCCCCAGCATTTT
CASSNRAISNQPQHF
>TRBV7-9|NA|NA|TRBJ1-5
TGTGCCAGCAGCCCGACCTATAGCAATCAGCCCCAGCATTTT
CASSPTYSNQPQHF
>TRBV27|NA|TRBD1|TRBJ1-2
TGTGCCAGCAGTCCATACACAGGGGACTATGGCTACACCTTC
CASSPYTGDYGYTF
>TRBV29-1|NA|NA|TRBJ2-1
TGCAGCGTTGAAGATCAAGAGACAGGAGCCTACAATGAGCAGTTCTTC
CSVEDQETGAYNEQFF
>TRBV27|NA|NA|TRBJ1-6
TGTGCCAGCAGTTTATTGGGCCTCGGGGGTAATTCACCCCTCCACTTT
CASSLLGLGGNSPLHF
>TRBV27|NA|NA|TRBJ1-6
TGTGCCAGCAGTTTACTTCAGGTCTCTTACCAGCATAATTCACCCCTCCACTTT
CASSLLQVSYQHNSPLHF
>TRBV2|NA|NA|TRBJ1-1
TGTGCCAGCAGTGAAGTGCCAGGGAGGGAAGCTTTCTTT
CASSEVPGREAFF
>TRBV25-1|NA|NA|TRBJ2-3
TGTGCCAGCAGGGGGGGGCATGGAGATACGCAGTATTTT
CASRGGHGDTQYF